This T cell receptor beta chain came from a study of blood T cell repertoires in COVID-19. Study context: T cells, B-cell-depleted T cells, or PBMCs supplied cDNA or gDNA.

Methods used by the authors: Counts of nucleated cells, estimated from reference gene primer amplification, were obtained. Sequencing used immunoSEQ multiplex PCR; TCRdb keeps in-frame clones, though not all of them. That table gives V, J and clone size, and the DNA gave D and trimming. Of approximately 330,000 clones in the sample, around 91% were seen once. This CDR3 is built from 14 residues. Per germline, CDR1 SGHAT and CDR2 FQNNGV. Deletions cut 3 bases from V and 9 bases from J, with 12 bases between. This clone was seen just once. The source of this sequence is a woman aged 40-49 years with COVID-19, enrolled during active disease. The sequenced sample was peripheral blood. This rearrangement joins TRBV11-2 to TRBJ1-6, with D unresolved. The CDR3 region has the DNA TGTGCCAGCAGCTTCTCCCCCGGTGGTTCACCCCTCCACTTT. Encoded protein: CASSFSPGGSPLHF.